These 29 T cell receptor beta chains share one sample of origin, sequenced in a study of monozygotic twins with inflammatory bowel disease. TCRdb re-called the 5' RACE reads; every CDR3 protein appears as one record, without DNA. The sample table sets out 330,000 or so distinct CDR3 sequences. Input material: blood. Every receptor here comes from a human donor with ulcerative colitis or Crohn's disease, or a healthy co-twin of an affected twin (not recorded which).

The genes are TRBV4-3 and TRBJ2-7; without DNA, the TCRdb call of TRBD2 cannot be checked. This CDR3 comprises 14 residues. Per germline, CDR1 LGHNA and CDR2 YSLEER. The CDR3 sequence: CASSQDIGSYEQYF.

V and J are TRBV20-1 and TRBJ2-5. Per the germline V gene, CDR1 is DFQATT and CDR2 is SNEGSKA (reference sequence). The CDR3 has 14 amino acids. The CDR3 spells CSASKSYNQETQYF.

This chain joins TRBV5-1 and TRBJ1-3; the TCRdb D gene call, TRBD1, has no DNA to confirm it. This CDR3 has 14 amino acids. Per germline, CDR1 SGHRS and CDR2 YFSETQ. The CDR3: CASSPLTGEDTIYF.

The chain links TRBV5-1 to TRBJ2-1; TCRdb picks TRBD2, but there is no DNA to check that call. In germline, CDR1 is SGHRS, CDR2 YFSETQ. The CDR3 spans 14 residues. CDR3 protein: CASSLGTSRNEQFF.

The chain recombines TRBV28 with TRBJ2-2; the D gene TCRdb calls, TRBD1, cannot be checked with no DNA. The CDR3 is 17 residues long. Germline assignment: CDR1 MDHEN and CDR2 SYDVKM. The CDR3 sequence is CASSPRYRTGVGGELFF.

The chain recombines TRBV28 with TRBJ2-1. Germline CDR1 and CDR2: MDHEN and SYDVKM. This CDR3 contains 15 residues. The CDR3 protein is CASSLSGDRYNEQFF.

The chain employs TRBV6-1 and TRBJ2-7; TCRdb's D call of TRBD2 is untestable without DNA. There are 12 residues in the CDR3. Germline loops: CDR1 MNHNS, CDR2 SASEGT. The CDR3 sequence: CASYGTVYEQYF.

The gene calls are TRBV28 and TRBJ2-1; TCRdb's D gene call, TRBD1, goes unchecked for lack of DNA. Looked up from germline, CDR1 is MDHEN and CDR2 is SYDVKM. This CDR3 is built from 14 residues. The CDR3 region is CASSAPHPSDEQFF.

The chain joins TRBV12-3 or TRBV12-4 to TRBJ2-2; the TCRdb D gene call, TRBD1, has no DNA to confirm it. This CDR3 region has 13 residues. The CDR3 is CASSPHLSGELFF.

V gene TRBV5-1 combines with J gene TRBJ1-4. The CDR3 is 13 residues long. Per germline, CDR1 SGHRS and CDR2 YFSETQ. CDR3 in amino acids: CASSSTPNEKLFF.

The genes are TRBV28 and TRBJ1-6; TCRdb's D gene call, TRBD1, goes unchecked for lack of DNA. The germline CDR1 and CDR2 sequences are MDHEN and SYDVKM. The length of the CDR3 is 13 residues. The CDR3 reads CASSRDWASPLHF.

The chain joins TRBV28 to TRBJ1-1; TCRdb's assignment of TRBD1 cannot be checked, as there is no DNA. This CDR3 region has 15 residues. CDR1 is MDHEN, CDR2 SYDVKM, per germline. CDR3: CASRSLQGGDTEAFF.

This chain joins TRBV11-2 and TRBJ2-5; no DNA is available, so the TRBD1 call from TCRdb remains unchecked. Germline V gene lookup returns CDR1 SGHAT and CDR2 FQNNGV. This CDR3 contains 15 residues. This CDR3 is CASSSQTGRQETQYF.

The rearrangement uses TRBV27 and TRBJ1-6; TCRdb calls TRBD1, which cannot be checked without DNA. The germline CDR1 and CDR2 sequences are MNHEY and SMNVEV (reference sequence). The CDR3 extends over 16 amino acids. The CDR3 reads CASSFRDTNPNSPLHF.

The gene calls are TRBV4-3 and TRBJ2-7; with no DNA, the TCRdb D assignment of TRBD2 cannot be verified. This CDR3 region has 16 residues. Germline-derived CDR1 and CDR2 are LGHNA and YSLEER. CDR3 protein: CASSRMMGTGSYEQYF.

The rearrangement links TRBV9 to TRBJ2-5; TCRdb selects TRBD2, and the lack of DNA leaves this call unchecked. The length of the CDR3 is 16 residues. The germline V gene encodes CDR1 SGDLS and CDR2 YYNGEE. CDR3 sequence reads: CASSVVASGKQETQYF.

The rearrangement joins TRBV4-3 to TRBJ1-1. The CDR3 consists of 13 residues. Germline CDR1 LGHNA, CDR2 YSLEER. CDR3 in amino acids: CASSQMVNTEAFF.

The rearrangement links TRBV20-1 to TRBJ2-3; TCRdb returns TRBD1, unconfirmable since there is no DNA. The CDR3 sequence is 15 residues long. Germline assignment: CDR1 DFQATT and CDR2 SNEGSKA (reference sequence). The CDR3 is CSAIVGTGHTDTQYF.

The chain's CDR3 is CASSVTAGVSYNEQFF. The V call is TRBV9, the J call TRBJ2-1; TCRdb selects TRBD2, and the lack of DNA leaves this call unchecked. Germline CDR1 reads SGDLS; CDR2 reads YYNGEE. There are 16 residues in the CDR3.

V is TRBV6-4 and J is TRBJ2-1. The CDR3 extends over 15 amino acids. Germline CDR1 is MRHNA and CDR2 is SNTAGT. CDR3 sequence: CASSPSATAYNEQFF.

The V gene is TRBV27, the J gene TRBJ1-6; checking the TCRdb D call of TRBD1 is not possible without DNA. The CDR3 extends over 12 amino acids. Looked up from germline, CDR1 is MNHEY and CDR2 is SMNVEV (reference sequence). CDR3 amino acids: CASSPVGAPLHF.

The rearrangement uses TRBV6-5 and TRBJ2-5; without DNA, the TCRdb call of TRBD2 cannot be checked. The length of the CDR3 is 17 residues. Germline V gives CDR1 MNHEY, CDR2 SVGAGI. CDR3 residues: CASSYLLAGGVGETQYF.

V is TRBV24-1 and J is TRBJ2-2; with no DNA, the TCRdb D assignment of TRBD1 cannot be verified. Germline CDR1 and CDR2: KGHDR and SFDVKD. The CDR3 spans 18 residues. The CDR3 here is CATSDLVAGSPNTGELFF.

The chain employs TRBV7-9 and TRBJ1-1; TCRdb reports TRBD1, a call that lacks DNA to check it against. The V gene's germline CDR1 is SEHNR and CDR2 FQNEAQ (reference sequence). The CDR3 contains 15 residues. The CDR3 protein is CASSQGTIMNTEAFF.

J is TRBJ2-2 and V is TRBV5-1. The CDR3 spans 16 residues. CDR1 is SGHRS, CDR2 YFSETQ, per germline. CDR3: CASFIPSSGNTGELFF.

The rearrangement links TRBV28 to TRBJ2-3; no DNA is available, so the TRBD2 call from TCRdb remains unchecked. The CDR3 covers 13 residues. Germline V gives CDR1 MDHEN, CDR2 SYDVKM. CDR3 region: CASRDGTADTQYF.

This chain uses TRBV29-1 with TRBJ1-1; the TRBD1 assignment by TCRdb is unverifiable without DNA. Germline V CDR1 and CDR2: SQVTM, ANQGSEA. This CDR3 region has 13 residues. The CDR3: CSASDRGNTEAFF.

The chain links TRBV20-1 to TRBJ2-7; TCRdb gives TRBD2 as the D gene, but with no DNA this cannot be confirmed. CDR3 size: 15 residues. The V gene's germline CDR1 is DFQATT and CDR2 SNEGSKA (reference sequence). The CDR3 reads CSARSVASGTYEQYF.

The V and J genes are TRBV12-3 or TRBV12-4 and TRBJ1-2; with no DNA, the TCRdb D assignment of TRBD1 cannot be verified. The length of the CDR3 is 12 residues. CDR3 residues: CASSFRGIGYTF.